Reported below is one TCR beta chain. It was during active infection that Seattle patients were enrolled and then longitudinally followed. CDR1 is MGHDK, CDR2 SYGVNS, per germline. The CDR3 length is 16 residues. With 0 bases removed from V and 2 bases from J, the gap between germline ends came to 11 bases. In the source study's methods: Counts of nucleated cells, estimated from reference gene primer amplification, were obtained. Only in-frame clones appear in the TCRdb table, and some are missing; sequencing was by immunoSEQ multiplex PCR. The V and J calls and clone size come from that table; D and trimming were worked out from the DNA. The table includes around 140,000 clones, 84% detected once. The data were obtained in a study of blood T cell repertoires in COVID-19. As for the study in general: The United States, Italy and Spain were the sources of the acute and convalescent COVID-19 samples. In each case, the material was cDNA or gDNA derived from T cells, B-cell-depleted T cells, or PBMCs.

The sequencing input was peripheral blood. The TCR was taken from a man younger than 45 with COVID-19, enrolled during active disease. The rearrangement uses TRBV25-1 and TRBJ2-1, with D possibly being TRBD2 (5 bases). The CDR3 loop is CASSEYEGSPYNEQFF. For the CDR3, the DNA is TGTGCCAGCAGTGAATATGAGGGTAGCCCCTACAATGAGCAGTTCTTC.